What follows are 2 T cell receptor beta chains derived from one specimen sequenced in a study of cytomegalovirus exposure and HLA in healthy donors. PCR employed 60 Vbeta and 13 Jbeta primers. Sequenced by immunoSEQ multiplex PCR; TCRdb stores in-frame clones only, minus some. The repertoire holds more than 130,000 clones, 78% seen once, with about 2.8% in the top ten. Sequencing was performed on PBMCs. All receptors derive from a male donor in good health and CMV-seronegative.

This chain links TRBV15 with TRBJ2-3; TRBD1 agrees at 9 bases. The length of the CDR3 is 15 residues. Losses at the gene ends were 3 bases for V and 1 base for J; bases not matched to a gene: 2. Germline V gene lookup returns CDR1 LNHNV and CDR2 YYDKDF (reference sequence). Here the CDR3 DNA reads TGTGCCACCAGCAGTCGGGACAGGGGCACAGATACGCAGTATTTT. Translated, it gives CATSSRDRGTDTQYF.

As to this clone: This sample includes further DNA sequences coding for the same CDR3. The V gene is TRBV18, the J gene TRBJ2-3; D is undetermined. CDR3 length: 13 residues. V dropped 3 bases and J dropped 1 base, with 5 bases sitting between them. Per the germline V gene, CDR1 is KGHSH and CDR2 is LQKENI. CDR3 nucleotides: TGTGCCAGCTCACCCCCGGGCACAGATACGCAGTATTTT. Its translation is CASSPPGTDTQYF.